This T cell receptor (beta chain) was sequenced in a study of T cell repertoires and HLA-DP antigens. A note on this clone: The antigen remains unidentified.

The CDR3 length is 16 residues. Germline lookup yields CDR1 KGHSH and CDR2 LQKENI. Trimming left V 2 bases short and J 8 bases short, with 18 bases between. Sequencing was performed with immunoSEQ multiplex PCR; in TCRdb, only in-frame clones are kept and a portion is missing. The table lists some 110,000 clones, approximately 92% of them singletons. The TCR comes from a woman aged 18-30 years in good health and CMV-seronegative. The sample comprised CD4+ T cells from PBMCs. The rearrangement joins TRBV18 to TRBJ1-4; D is possibly TRBD1 (5 bases). The CDR3 protein is CASSPNRDGRTEKLFF. CDR3 nucleotide sequence: TGTGCCAGCTCACCAAATAGGGACGGAAGAACAGAAAAACTGTTTTTT.